The 19 T cell receptor beta chains given below trace back to one sample, sequenced in a study of early T cells in non-severe SARS-CoV-2 infection. A single record per CDR3 protein comes from TCRdb applying MiXCR to the 5' RACE reads. The table lists tens of thousands of distinct CDR3 sequences, 14% to 15% of them singletons. Sequencing was carried out using whole blood. The receptors here all came from an adult who was a healthcare worker with PCR-confirmed SARS-CoV-2 infection or an uninfected control (not recorded which).

The chain recombines TRBV6-1 with TRBJ2-1; D not certain. Between the trimmed V and J ends, which lost 2 bases and 9 bases, there was a span of 11 bases. Germline CDR1 reads MNHNS; CDR2 reads SASEGT. This CDR3 has 13 residues. CDR3 sequence (DNA): TGTGCCAGCAGTGAATCAAGGGCCAGTGAGCAGTTCTTC. This sequence encodes CASSESRASEQFF.

Many counts were recorded for this clonotype. This chain links TRBV2 with TRBJ2-1; D possibly corresponds to TRBD1 (5 bases). Trimming took 3 bases from V and 8 from J, leaving 11 bases between them. This CDR3 region has 13 residues. Germline CDR1 SNHLY, CDR2 FYNNEI. CDR3 bases: TGTGCCAGCAGTGACAGGGTCGAGGATGAGCAGTTCTTC. It translates to CASSDRVEDEQFF. The full variable domain, rest sourced from reference TRBV2 and TRBJ2-1, is EPEVTQTPSHQVTQMGQEVILRCVPISNHLYFYWYRQILGQKVEFLVSFYNNEISEKSEIFDDQFSVERPDGSNFTLKIRSTKLEDSAMYFCASSDRVEDEQFFGPGTRLTVL.

This clonotype has ten or more counts. The chain is built from TRBV7-8 and TRBJ2-1, with 8 positions matching TRBD1. The germline CDR1 and CDR2 sequences are SGHVS and FQNEAQ. This CDR3 comprises 15 residues. V was clipped by 2 bases and J by 1 base; unmatched bases: 1. The CDR3 loop is CASSLYRGSYNEQFF. CDR3 nucleotides: TGTGCCAGCAGCTTATACAGGGGGTCCTACAATGAGCAGTTCTTC. Full variable domain (remainder filled in from reference TRBV7-8 and TRBJ2-1): GAGVSQSPRYKVAKRGQDVALRCDPISGHVSLFWYQQALGQGPEFLTYFQNEAQLDKSGLPSDRFFAERPEGSVSTLKIQRTQQEDSAVYLCASSLYRGSYNEQFFGPGTRLTVL.

The V gene is TRBV12-3 or TRBV12-4, the J gene TRBJ1-1; D gene uncertain. The length of the CDR3 is 12 residues. V was pared by 6 bases and J by 7 bases, with 12 bases between. The CDR3 loop is CASSLRIHEAFF. The CDR3 DNA reads TGTGCCAGCAGCTTGCGGATCCATGAAGCTTTCTTT.

This clonotype was recorded at least ten times. DNA of the CDR3: TGTGCCAGCGCCCCGTGGTCCAGTCAAGGCAATGAGCAGTTCTTC. Its protein is CASAPWSSQGNEQFF. The J gene is TRBJ2-1, the V gene TRBV28; D is ambiguous. Trimming removed 8 bases from V and 6 bases from J, with 20 bases in between. This CDR3 is 15 amino acids long. CDR1 and CDR2 (germline): MDHEN, SYDVKM.

V and J are TRBV9 and TRBJ2-1; TRBD2 matches 7 bases. The V gene end was trimmed by 0 bases and the J gene end by 0 bases; junction bases not matched to a gene: 6. Germline loops: CDR1 SGDLS, CDR2 YYNGEE. This CDR3 contains 17 residues. The CDR3 bases are TGTGCCAGCAGCGTAGGACTAGCCGCTAGCTCCTACAATGAGCAGTTCTTC. Protein: CASSVGLAASSYNEQFF.

The V gene is TRBV4-1, the J gene TRBJ1-1; no clear D gene. Germline CDR1 and CDR2: MGHRA and YSYEKL. The CDR3 runs 14 residues. Trimming cost V 0 bases and J 1 base, with 6 bases left between them. The CDR3 region has the DNA TGCGCCAGCAGCCAAGAGAACAGGAACACTGAAGCTTTCTTT. Translation: CASSQENRNTEAFF.

The gene calls are TRBV7-2 and TRBJ2-7; maybe TRBD2 (6 bases). CDR1 and CDR2 from the germline V gene are SGHTA and FQGNSA. This CDR3 comprises 15 residues. V shed 3 bases and J shed 4 bases, with 16 bases lying between them. The CDR3 sequence is CASSFIIGGIYEQYF. The CDR3 DNA follows: TGTGCCAGCAGCTTCATTATTGGCGGGATTTACGAGCAGTACTTC.

This rearrangement joins TRBV5-1 to TRBJ2-3; 8 positions agree with TRBD2. V lost 0 bases, J lost 4 bases, and 4 bases stayed unmatched. Germline CDR1 reads SGHRS; CDR2 reads YFSETQ. The CDR3 runs 15 residues. The CDR3 protein is CASSLGLRGADTQYF. CDR3 bases: TGCGCCAGCAGCTTGGGTCTGCGGGGGGCAGATACGCAGTATTTT.

The V call is TRBV19, the J call TRBJ1-2; TRBD1 aligns across 8 bases. There are 13 residues in the CDR3. V dropped 5 bases and J dropped 7; count of bases not matched to a gene: 6. Germline V lookup: CDR1 LNHDA, CDR2 SQIVND (reference sequence). The CDR3 nucleotides read TGTGCCAGTAGTTCAGGGGGCCAGCCTGGCTACACCTTC. This codes for CASSSGGQPGYTF.

This clonotype was picked up a small number of times. The CDR3 reads CASRTGLNTEAFF. CDR3 bases: TGTGCCAGCAGGACAGGGCTGAACACTGAAGCTTTCTTT. The rearrangement links TRBV2 to TRBJ1-1, with 7 bases that match TRBD1. With V trimmed by 6 bases and J by 0 bases, 1 base remained unmatched. Germline loops: CDR1 SNHLY, CDR2 FYNNEI. The CDR3 sequence is 13 residues long. Filled out from reference TRBV2 and TRBJ1-1, the complete variable domain reads EPEVTQTPSHQVTQMGQEVILRCVPISNHLYFYWYRQILGQKVEFLVSFYNNEISEKSEIFDDQFSVERPDGSNFTLKIRSTKLEDSAMYFCASRTGLNTEAFFGQGTRLTVV.

At least ten counts were recorded for this clonotype. This chain uses TRBV7-9 with TRBJ1-2; the match to TRBD1 covers 11 bases. Per germline, CDR1 SEHNR and CDR2 FQNEAQ (reference sequence). The trim removed 3 bases at V and 2 bases at J, leaving 2 bases unmatched. This CDR3 comprises 15 residues. CDR3 sequence (DNA): TGTGCCAGCAGCTTTGGACAGGGGGCAAACTATGGCTACACCTTC. Protein product: CASSFGQGANYGYTF.

The chain recombines TRBV28 with TRBJ2-7; D is undetermined. Trimming pared 5 bases from V and 4 bases from J, leaving 15 bases between. The CDR3 is made up of 14 amino acids. The germline V gene encodes CDR1 MDHEN and CDR2 SYDVKM. CDR3 amino acids: CASSPGREAYEQYF. CDR3 in DNA: TGTGCCAGCAGTCCCGGTCGAGAGGCGTACGAGCAGTACTTC.

The chain recombines TRBV12-3 or TRBV12-4 with TRBJ2-3, with TRBD2 matching over 11 bases. V was clipped by 4 bases and J by 1 base; unmatched bases: 7. The CDR3 has 17 amino acids. For the CDR3, the DNA is TGTGCCAGCAGTTCCCGGGATAGCGGGGGGGGCACAGATACGCAGTATTTT. This translates into CASSSRDSGGGTDTQYF.

In this sample, this clonotype turned up a few times. The chain links TRBV5-4 to TRBJ1-6; a weak D match, TRBD1 (5 bases). CDR3 size: 14 residues. Germline values: CDR1 SGHNT, CDR2 YYREEE (reference sequence). V lost 5 bases and J lost 9, with 15 bases in between. This chain's CDR3 is CASRSRDALSPLHF. As DNA, the CDR3 is TGTGCCAGCAGGTCTCGGGACGCTCTTTCACCCCTCCACTTT.

The chain couples TRBV12-3 or TRBV12-4 to TRBJ2-5; D call uncertain. The V and J ends lost 5 bases and 4 bases respectively, with 14 bases between them. CDR3 size: 14 residues. The CDR3 DNA reads as TGTGCCAGCAGTCCCCCGGACCGGAGAGAGACCCAGTACTTC. Protein: CASSPPDRRETQYF.

This clonotype was counted ten times or more. The chain employs TRBV12-3 or TRBV12-4 and TRBJ2-1; D may be TRBD1 or TRBD2 (5 bases each). V lost 4 bases and J 0 bases, leaving 13 bases between the germline ends. CDR3 length equals 16 residues. The CDR3 here is CASSYGTPSSYNEQFF. In nucleotides, the CDR3 is TGTGCCAGCAGTTACGGGACGCCAAGCTCCTACAATGAGCAGTTCTTC.

This chain connects TRBV5-1 to TRBJ2-2; the D gene is possibly TRBD1 (6 bases). The CDR3 loop spans 13 amino acids. Germline V CDR1 and CDR2: SGHRS, YFSETQ. V lost 6 bases, J lost 1 base, and 7 bases lay in between. The CDR3 region is CASKGENTGELFF. CDR3 sequence (DNA): TGCGCCAGCAAGGGGGAGAACACCGGGGAGCTGTTTTTT.

Many counts were recorded for this clonotype. This chain connects TRBV28 to TRBJ2-1; D unclear. Looked up from germline, CDR1 is MDHEN and CDR2 is SYDVKM. With 2 bases removed from V and 3 bases from J, the gap between germline ends came to 23 bases. The CDR3 is 19 amino acids. The CDR3 is CASSLLIGQYHSRYNEQFF. Here the CDR3 DNA reads TGTGCCAGCAGTTTACTGATAGGTCAATATCACTCCCGCTACAATGAGCAGTTCTTC.